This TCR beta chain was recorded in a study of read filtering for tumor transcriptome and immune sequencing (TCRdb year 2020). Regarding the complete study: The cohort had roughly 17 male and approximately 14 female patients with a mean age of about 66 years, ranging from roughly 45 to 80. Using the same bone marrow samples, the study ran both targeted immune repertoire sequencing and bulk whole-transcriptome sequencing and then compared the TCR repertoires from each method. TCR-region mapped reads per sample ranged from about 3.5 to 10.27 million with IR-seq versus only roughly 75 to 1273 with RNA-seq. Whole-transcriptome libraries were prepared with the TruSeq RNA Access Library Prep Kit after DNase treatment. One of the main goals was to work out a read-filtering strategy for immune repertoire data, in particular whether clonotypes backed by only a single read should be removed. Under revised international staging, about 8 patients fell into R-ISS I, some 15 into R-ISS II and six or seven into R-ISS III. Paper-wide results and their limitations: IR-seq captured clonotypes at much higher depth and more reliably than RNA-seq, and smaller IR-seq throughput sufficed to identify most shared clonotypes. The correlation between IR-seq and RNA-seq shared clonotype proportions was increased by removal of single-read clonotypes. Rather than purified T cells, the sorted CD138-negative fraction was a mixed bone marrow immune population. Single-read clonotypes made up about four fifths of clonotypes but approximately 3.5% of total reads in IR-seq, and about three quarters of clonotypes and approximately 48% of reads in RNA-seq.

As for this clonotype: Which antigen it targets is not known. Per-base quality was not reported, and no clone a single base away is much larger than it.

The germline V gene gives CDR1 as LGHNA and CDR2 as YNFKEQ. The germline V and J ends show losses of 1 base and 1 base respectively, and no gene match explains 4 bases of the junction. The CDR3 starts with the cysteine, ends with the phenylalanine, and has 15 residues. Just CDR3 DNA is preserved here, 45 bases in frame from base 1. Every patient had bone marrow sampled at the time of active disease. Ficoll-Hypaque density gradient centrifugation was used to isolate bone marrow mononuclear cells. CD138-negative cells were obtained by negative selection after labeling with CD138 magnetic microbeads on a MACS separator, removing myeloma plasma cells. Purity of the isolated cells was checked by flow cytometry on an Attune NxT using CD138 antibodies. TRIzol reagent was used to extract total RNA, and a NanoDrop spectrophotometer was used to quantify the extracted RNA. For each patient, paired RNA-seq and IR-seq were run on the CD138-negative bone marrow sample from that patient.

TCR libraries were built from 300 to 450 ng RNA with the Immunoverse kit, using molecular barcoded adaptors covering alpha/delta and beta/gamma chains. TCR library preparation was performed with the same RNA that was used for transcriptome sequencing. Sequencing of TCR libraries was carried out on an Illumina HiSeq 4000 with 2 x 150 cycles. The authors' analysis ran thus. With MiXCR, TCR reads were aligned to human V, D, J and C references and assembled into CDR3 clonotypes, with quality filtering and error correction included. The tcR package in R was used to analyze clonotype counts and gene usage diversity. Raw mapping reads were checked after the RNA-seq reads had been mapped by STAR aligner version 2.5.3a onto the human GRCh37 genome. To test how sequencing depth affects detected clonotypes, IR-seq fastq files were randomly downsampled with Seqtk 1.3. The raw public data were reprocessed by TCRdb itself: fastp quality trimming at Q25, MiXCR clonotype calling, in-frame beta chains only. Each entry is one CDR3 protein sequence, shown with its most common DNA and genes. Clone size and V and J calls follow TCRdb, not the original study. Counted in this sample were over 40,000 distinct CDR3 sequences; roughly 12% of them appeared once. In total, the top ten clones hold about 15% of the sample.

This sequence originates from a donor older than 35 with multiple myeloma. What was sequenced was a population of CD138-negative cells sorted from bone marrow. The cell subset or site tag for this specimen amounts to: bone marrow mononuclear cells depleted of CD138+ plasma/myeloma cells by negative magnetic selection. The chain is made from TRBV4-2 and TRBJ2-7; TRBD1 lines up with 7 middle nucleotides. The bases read TGTGCCAGCAGCCAAGGTGACAGGGCTTCCTACGAGCAGTACTTC. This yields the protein CASSQGDRASYEQYF.